This entry concerns a single T cell receptor beta chain. Germline CDR1 reads SEHNR; CDR2 reads FQNEAQ (reference sequence). Trimming took 3 bases from V and 2 from J; bases not matched to a gene: 1. CDR3 length: 14 amino acids. This sample was included in a study of blood T cell repertoires in COVID-19. Looking at the study overall: The samples span acute and convalescent COVID-19 from the United States, Italy and Spain. The analysed material was cDNA or gDNA that came from T cells, B-cell-depleted T cells, or PBMCs.

As handled by the study authors: From reference gene primer amplification, estimates of nucleated cell counts were derived. Assay: immunoSEQ multiplex PCR; the TCRdb copy retains only in-frame clones and omits some. D and trimming come from the DNA, and the V and J calls and clone size come from that table. The table lists roughly 180,000 clones, 76% of them singletons. Sequenced sample: peripheral blood. The sequence came from a woman between 45 and 60 years old with active or convalescent COVID-19. J is TRBJ2-1 and V is TRBV7-9; 7 bases line up with TRBD2. The chain's CDR3 is CASSLGRAYNEQFF. DNA of the CDR3: TGTGCCAGCAGCTTGGGGAGGGCCTACAATGAGCAGTTCTTC.